The T cell receptor (beta chain) described here comes from a study of blood T cell repertoires in COVID-19 (dated by TCRdb to 2018 to 2020). About the study as a whole: Samples covering the acute and convalescent phases of COVID-19 were provided by collaborators in the United States, Italy and Spain. The material from the prospective study consisted of cDNA or gDNA derived from T cells, B-cell-depleted T cells, or PBMCs. The dataset comprised deeply sampled blood TCRbeta repertoires from subjects exposed to, actively infected with, or recovered from COVID-19. A freely available public database, intended as a resource for researchers studying the immune response to SARS-CoV-2, is where the repertoires were released. The samples were drawn from the first 160 participants of the ongoing ImmuneRACE study and from 1,254 subjects provided by 6 global collaborators. The sample metadata nearly always contained a de-identified subject ID, COVID-19 status, age in years and sex. Where HLA class I and class II types were available, the types were taken from metadata supplied by the sample provider, not from assay-based typing.

The immunoSEQ Assay, a bias-controlled multiplex PCR, was used to amplify TCRbeta CDR3 regions from genomic DNA. The original pipeline was this. The number of nucleated cells in each sample was estimated from the amplification of reference gene primers within the assay. To quantify the absolute abundance of each unique TCRbeta CDR3 rearrangement, sequence reads were collapsed and filtered. Productive Simpson clonality was computed per sample as the square root of Simpson's diversity index over productive rearrangements. The table was pulled from immuneACCESS by TCRdb, which kept in-frame rearrangements only. Such tables lose some clones; where checked, under half of the loss comes from unresolved V genes, and the rest has no known cause. V and J calls and clone size are those listed in that table; D and trimming were worked out from the DNA. The sample records about 130,000 clones, about 70% of which are singletons. Approximately 2% of the sample lies in the top ten.

The full study reports these points: The quantity of clinical and demographic metadata differed by source and by participant and was supplied without curation.

Clipping removes 6 bases from V and 2 bases from J, with 5 as the unmatched junction base count. There are 15 amino acids in the CDR3, from cysteine to phenylalanine inclusive. The kept DNA is CDR3 alone, 45 bases in frame from the first base. The germline V gene sets CDR1 to MNHEY and CDR2 to SVGAGI. Whole blood was collected in K2EDTA tubes by collaborating institutions according to the institutions' own protocols. For TCRbeta analysis, collaborators shipped samples in one of three forms: frozen whole blood, isolated PBMCs, or DNA extracted from either of those sample types. A remark on this clone: Its specific antigen is unknown. One base away there is no much larger clone; base qualities are not given.

Here the chain combines TRBV6-5 and TRBJ2-3; TRBD2 fits 10 bases in the junction. Sequenced sample: peripheral blood. The TCR comes from a woman in her 70s with acute or convalescent COVID-19. The CDR3 region has the sequence CASSYLAGDTDTQYF. The bases are TGTGCCAGCAGCTATCTAGCGGGGGACACAGATACGCAGTATTTT.